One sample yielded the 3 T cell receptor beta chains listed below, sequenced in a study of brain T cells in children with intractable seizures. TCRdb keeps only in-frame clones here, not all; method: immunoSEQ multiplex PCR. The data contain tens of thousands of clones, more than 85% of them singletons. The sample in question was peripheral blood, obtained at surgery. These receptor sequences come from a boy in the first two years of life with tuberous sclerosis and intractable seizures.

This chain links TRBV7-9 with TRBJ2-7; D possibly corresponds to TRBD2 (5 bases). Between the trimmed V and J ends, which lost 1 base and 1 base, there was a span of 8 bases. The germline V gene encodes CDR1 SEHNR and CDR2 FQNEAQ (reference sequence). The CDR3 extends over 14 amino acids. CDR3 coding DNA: TGTGCCAGCAGCTTAGGTTGGACTTCCTACGAGCAGTACTTC. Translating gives CASSLGWTSYEQYF.

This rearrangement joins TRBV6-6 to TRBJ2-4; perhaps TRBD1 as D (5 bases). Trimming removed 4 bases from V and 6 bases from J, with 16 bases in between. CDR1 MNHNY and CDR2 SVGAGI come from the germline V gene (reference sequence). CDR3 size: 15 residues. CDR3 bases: TGTGCCAGCAGTTCAGTGGGCCAGGGTGGAAACATTCAGTACTTC. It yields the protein CASSSVGQGGNIQYF.

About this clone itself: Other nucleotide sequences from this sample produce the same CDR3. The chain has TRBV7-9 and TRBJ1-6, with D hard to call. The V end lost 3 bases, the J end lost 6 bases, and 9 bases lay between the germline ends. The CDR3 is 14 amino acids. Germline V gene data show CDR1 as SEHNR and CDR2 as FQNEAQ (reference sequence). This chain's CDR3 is CASSFLGPNSPLHF. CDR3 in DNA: TGTGCCAGCAGCTTTTTAGGGCCTAATTCACCCCTCCACTTT.